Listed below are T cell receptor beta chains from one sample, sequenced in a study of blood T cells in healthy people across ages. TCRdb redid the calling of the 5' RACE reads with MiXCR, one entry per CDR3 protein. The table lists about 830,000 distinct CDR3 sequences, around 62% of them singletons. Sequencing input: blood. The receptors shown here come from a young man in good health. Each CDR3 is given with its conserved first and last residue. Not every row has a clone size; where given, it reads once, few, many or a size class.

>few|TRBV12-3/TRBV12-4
CASSTTSGNQPQHF
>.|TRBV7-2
CASSLGRLPTDTQYF
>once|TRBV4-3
CASSQGGITDTQYF
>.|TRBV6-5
CASSRDRGEAHEQYF
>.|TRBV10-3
CAISDGAGTSGANVLTF
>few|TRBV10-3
CAISGTGGADEKLFF
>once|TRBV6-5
CASSYWTTPGQTYEQYF
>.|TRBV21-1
CASSKRGTGHREQFF
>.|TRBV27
CASSQGAVYQETQYF
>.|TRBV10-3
CAISDRHETQYF
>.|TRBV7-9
CASSLAGDADEKLFF
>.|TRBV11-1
CASSLNSASAYEQYF
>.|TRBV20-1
CSARGTSYVDTQYF
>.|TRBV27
CASSSQGYSSYEQYF
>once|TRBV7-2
CASSVVDQSPLHF
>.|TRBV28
CASSLSTGASLNEQFF
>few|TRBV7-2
CASSTTGPGTLIEQYF
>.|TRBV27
CASSLSRVGRIYEQYF
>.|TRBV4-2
CASSQAGQLDNSPLHF
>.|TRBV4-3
CASSPAGTSPHQPQHF
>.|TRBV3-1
CASSQEFSGGLYNEQFF
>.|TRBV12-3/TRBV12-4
CASSGRDMVGYEQFF
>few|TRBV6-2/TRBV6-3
CASSYVRDPNEQFF
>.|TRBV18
CASSPKGTSEPGYNEQFF
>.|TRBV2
CASRIGQTYNEQFF
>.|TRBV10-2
CATLDRTGYTF
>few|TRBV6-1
CASSEDRDTRSQYF
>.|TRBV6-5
CASRMDSGDGSTF
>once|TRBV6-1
CASSEWRGPQPQHF
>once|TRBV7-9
CASSQGATPSSYEQYF
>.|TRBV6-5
CASIPTSGEETQYF
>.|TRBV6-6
CASSFADRGDEQYF
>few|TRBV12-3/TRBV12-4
CASRAGISGGARETQYF
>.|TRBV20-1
CSAARLAGGDNEQFF
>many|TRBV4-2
CASSNRMGETQYF
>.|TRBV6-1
CASSVCTQETQYF
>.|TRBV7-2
CASRTAGGHQDTQYF
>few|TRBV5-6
CASTLDGGYTF
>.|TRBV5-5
CASSTDHSGANVLTF
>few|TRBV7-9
CASSLRREDRGYGYTF
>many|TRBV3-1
CASSRDVYGYTF
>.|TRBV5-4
CASSLGVWEVNTQYF
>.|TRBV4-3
CASSQLGEAATYGYTF
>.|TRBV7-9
CASTGDGSSYKEQFF
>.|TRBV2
CASTAGIYGYTF
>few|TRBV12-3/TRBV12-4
CAGLYRETQYF
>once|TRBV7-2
CASSFGLAGGIGYNEQFF
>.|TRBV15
CATSRERGGRYNEQFF
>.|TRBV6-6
CASSYSGGVDEQFF
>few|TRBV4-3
CASSQLAQGSGEQYF
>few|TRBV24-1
CATSDPRGATDTQYF
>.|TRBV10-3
CAISGGLAGTDTQYF
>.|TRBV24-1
CATSLFNQPQHF
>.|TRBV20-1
CSARVGNYEQYF
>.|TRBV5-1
CASSGGAFPTYEQYF